The 18 T cell receptor beta chains below all came from one sample that was sequenced in a study of PD-1 blockade in classical Hodgkin lymphoma. Clones were read by immunoSEQ multiplex PCR, and TCRdb kept only the in-frame ones, dropping some. The repertoire has over 75,000 clones, 75% to 95% of them found once; the top ten carry 2.5% to 3.5%. Regarding time point: cycle 4 day 1 (C4D1), after more than five weeks of nivolumab. Every patient relapsed after autologous stem cell transplantation, and brentuximab vedotin exposure varied. The sample consisted of peripheral blood mononuclear cells (PBMCs), taken before the fourth cycle of nivolumab. These receptors all come from a human donor with classical Hodgkin lymphoma.

This chain connects TRBV6-5 to TRBJ1-4, with a possible D match to TRBD1 (6 bases). The CDR3 totals 15 residues. With 6 bases removed from V and 3 bases from J, the gap between germline ends came to 14 bases. Germline values: CDR1 MNHEY, CDR2 SVGAGI. This CDR3 reads CASSILAGANEKLFF. The DNA for the CDR3 is TGTGCCAGCAGCATACTCGCAGGGGCTAATGAAAAACTGTTTTTT.

This clone was observed once. The chain employs TRBV2 and TRBJ2-5; 8 bases align to TRBD1. Germline V CDR1 and CDR2: SNHLY, FYNNEI. V shed 5 bases and J 5 bases; nucleotides not matched to a gene: 4. This CDR3 contains 13 residues. CDR3 sequence (DNA): TGTGCCAGCAGTAAGGACAGGGAGGAGACCCAGTACTTC. It yields the protein CASSKDREETQYF.

The chain uses TRBV7-6 and TRBJ2-5; possible D gene TRBD2, 5 bases. The assigned J gene may be wrong: the sequence end matches TRBJ2-7 better. Germline V gene sequence: CDR1 SGHVS, CDR2 FNYEAQ. CDR3 size: 17 residues. The CDR3 DNA sequence: TGTGCCAGCAGCTTAGGCGGGTCTCTTCTACTTACCTACGAGCAGTACTTC. Its translation is CASSLGGSLLLTYEQYF.

This chain uses TRBV4-3 with TRBJ2-1; D uncertain. Trimming cost V 2 bases and J 5 bases, with 10 bases left between them. The CDR3 sequence is 14 residues long. The germline gives CDR1 LGHNA, CDR2 YSLEER. The CDR3 DNA follows: TGCGCCAGCAGCCAACACAGAGTAAACAATGAGCAGTTCTTC. The encoded protein is CASSQHRVNNEQFF.

The rearrangement joins TRBV11-3 to TRBJ2-7; TRBD1 aligns across 10 bases. This CDR3 is built from 15 residues. CDR1 SGHNT and CDR2 YENEEA come from the germline V gene. V lost 1 base, J lost 5 bases, and 5 bases stayed unmatched. The CDR3 loop reads CASSLGGQGIDEQYF. DNA for the CDR3: TGTGCCAGCAGCTTAGGGGGACAGGGGATCGACGAGCAGTACTTC.

The gene calls are TRBV27 and TRBJ2-5; no firm D call. TRBJ2-7 matches the DNA end more closely, so the J call is doubtful. The CDR3 spans 16 residues. Germline V gene sequence: CDR1 MNHEY, CDR2 SMNVEV (reference sequence). The chain's CDR3 is CASSLKYSPSSYEQYF. The DNA of the CDR3 is TGTGCCAGCAGTTTAAAGTACTCTCCCAGCTCCTACGAGCAGTACTTC.

This chain joins TRBV6-5 and TRBJ2-5; 10 bases align to TRBD2. CDR3 length equals 14 residues. The germline CDR1 and CDR2 sequences are MNHEY and SVGAGI. V dropped 6 bases and J dropped 7; count of bases not matched to a gene: 8. In DNA, the CDR3 is TGTGCCAGCAGGCGATCTAGCGGGGGTGGGACCCAGTACTTC. This gives the protein CASRRSSGGGTQYF.

The chain couples TRBV19 to TRBJ2-3; 11 nucleotides agree with TRBD2. Germline CDR1 LNHDA, CDR2 SQIVND (reference sequence). V shed 4 bases and J 0 bases; nucleotides not matched to a gene: 0. This CDR3 is 15 amino acids long. In DNA form, the CDR3 reads TGTGCCAGTAGTAGGACTAGCGGGAGCACAGATACGCAGTATTTT. It codes for CASSRTSGSTDTQYF.

The V and J genes are TRBV28 and TRBJ2-7; 9 bases line up with TRBD2. The CDR3 length is 16 residues. Germline CDR1 reads MDHEN; CDR2 reads SYDVKM. The trim removed 8 bases at V and 0 bases at J, leaving 11 bases unmatched. The CDR3 is CASSKRLAGPSYEQYF. DNA for the CDR3: TGTGCCAGCTCCAAGCGGCTAGCGGGGCCCTCCTACGAGCAGTACTTC.

The chain employs TRBV5-1 and TRBJ2-5, with TRBD2 identical over 8 bases. V trimming: 3 bases; J trimming: 2 bases; junction bases outside the gene matches: 3. Germline assignment: CDR1 SGHRS and CDR2 YFSETQ. CDR3 length: 14 amino acids. The CDR3 DNA reads TGCGCCAGCAGCTCAGGGACTAGTCAAGAGACCCAGTACTTC. It encodes CASSSGTSQETQYF.

In DNA form, the CDR3 reads TGTGCCAGCAGCTTAGGTTACCTAGAATTGCTCGGGGAGCTGTTTTTT. Its protein is CASSLGYLELLGELFF. V and J are TRBV7-9 and TRBJ2-2; D is undetermined. The CDR3 has 16 residues. V was shortened by 1 base and J by 7 bases, with 16 bases between the two germline ends. Germline V lookup: CDR1 SEHNR, CDR2 FQNEAQ (reference sequence). Full variable domain (remainder filled in from reference TRBV7-9 and TRBJ2-2): DTGVSQNPRHKITKRGQNVTFRCDPISEHNRLYWYRQTLGQGPEFLTYFQNEAQLEKSRLLSDRFSAERPKGSFSTLEIQRTEQGDSAMYLCASSLGYLELLGELFFGEGSRLTVL.

The chain uses TRBV4-3 and TRBJ1-1; no firm D call. Germline V gene sequence: CDR1 LGHNA, CDR2 YSLEER. The CDR3 extends over 16 amino acids. Between the trimmed V and J ends, which lost 0 bases and 0 bases, there was a span of 11 bases. The CDR3 sequence: CASSQDRGAMNTEAFF. The CDR3 DNA reads TGCGCCAGCAGCCAAGATCGGGGAGCAATGAACACTGAAGCTTTCTTT.

The CDR3 protein is CASSQDPRGNTIYF. The DNA for the CDR3 is TGTGCCAGCAGCCAAGATCCGCGGGGAAACACCATATATTTT. The chain uses TRBV14 and TRBJ1-3, with D hard to call. The CDR3 totals 14 residues. V lost 0 bases, J lost 4 bases, and 7 bases lay in between. Germline assignment: CDR1 SGHDN and CDR2 FVKESK.

The chain has TRBV5-4 and TRBJ1-1; no definite D call. The germline V gene encodes CDR1 SGHNT and CDR2 YYREEE (reference sequence). The germline V and J ends were trimmed by 5 bases and 1 base, with 9 bases remaining between them. The CDR3 runs to 13 residues. DNA for the CDR3: TGTGCCAGCAGACTCCCGCCGAACACTGAAGCTTTCTTT. Its translation is CASRLPPNTEAFF.

The chain employs TRBV7-2 and TRBJ1-1; 9 nucleotides align to TRBD1. Germline V gives CDR1 SGHTA, CDR2 FQGNSA. J gave up 5 bases and V 4 bases, and 5 bases lay outside the gene matches. This CDR3 is built from 14 residues. CDR3: CASSYGQGMTEAFF. DNA of the CDR3: TGTGCCAGCAGCTACGGACAGGGGATGACTGAAGCTTTCTTT.

This clone was counted once. The J gene is TRBJ1-2, the V gene TRBV5-4; D is unclear. V shed 2 bases and J shed 0 bases, with 11 bases lying between them. Germline CDR1 SGHNT, CDR2 YYREEE (reference sequence). The CDR3 is 15 amino acids. The CDR3 spells CASSFGLYPNYGYTF. In nucleotides, the CDR3 is TGTGCCAGCAGCTTCGGACTGTACCCTAACTATGGCTACACCTTC.

The J gene is TRBJ1-5, the V gene TRBV29-1, with D hard to call. The CDR3 has 12 amino acids. Trimming stripped 6 bases from V and 3 bases from J, with 9 bases between. From germline, CDR1 is SQVTM and CDR2 ANQGSEA. Here the CDR3 reads CSVGSFNQPQHF. In DNA, the CDR3 is TGCAGCGTGGGGAGCTTCAATCAGCCCCAGCATTTT.

The CDR3 loop is CASSQDGVGTYNEQFF. The DNA of the CDR3 is TGCGCCAGCAGCCAAGATGGAGTAGGTACCTACAATGAGCAGTTCTTC. The chain employs TRBV4-3 and TRBJ2-1; D is unclear. V was clipped by 0 bases and J by 2 bases, with 11 bases between them. The CDR3 runs 16 residues. Germline values: CDR1 LGHNA, CDR2 YSLEER.